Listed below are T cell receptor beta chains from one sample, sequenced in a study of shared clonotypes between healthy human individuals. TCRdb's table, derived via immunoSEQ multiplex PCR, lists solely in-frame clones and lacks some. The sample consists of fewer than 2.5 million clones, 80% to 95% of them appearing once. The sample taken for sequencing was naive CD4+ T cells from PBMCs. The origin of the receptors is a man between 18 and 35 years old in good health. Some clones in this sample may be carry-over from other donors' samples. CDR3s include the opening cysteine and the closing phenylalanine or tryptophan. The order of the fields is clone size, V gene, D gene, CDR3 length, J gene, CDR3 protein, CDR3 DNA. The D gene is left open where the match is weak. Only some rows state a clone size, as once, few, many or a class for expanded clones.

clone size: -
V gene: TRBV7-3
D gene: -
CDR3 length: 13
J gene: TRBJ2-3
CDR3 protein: CASSLTTTDTQYF
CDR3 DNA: TGTGCCAGCAGCTTAACGACGACAGATACGCAGTATTTT

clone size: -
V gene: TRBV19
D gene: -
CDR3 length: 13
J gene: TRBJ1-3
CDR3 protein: CASSRSIGNTIYF
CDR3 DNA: TGTGCCAGTAGTCGGAGTATTGGAAACACCATATATTTT

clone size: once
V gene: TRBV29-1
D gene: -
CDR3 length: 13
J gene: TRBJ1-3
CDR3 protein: CSVGSTSGNTIYF
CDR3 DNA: TGCAGCGTTGGCTCAACCTCTGGAAACACCATATATTTT

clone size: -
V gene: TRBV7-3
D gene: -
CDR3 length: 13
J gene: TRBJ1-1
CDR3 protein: CASTYRQNTEAFF
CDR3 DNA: TGTGCCAGCACCTATCGACAGAACACTGAAGCTTTCTTT

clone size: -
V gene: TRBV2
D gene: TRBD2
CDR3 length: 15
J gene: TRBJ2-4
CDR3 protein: CASLPSGRAKNIQYF
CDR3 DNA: TGTGCCAGCCTTCCTAGCGGGAGGGCCAAAAACATTCAGTACTTC

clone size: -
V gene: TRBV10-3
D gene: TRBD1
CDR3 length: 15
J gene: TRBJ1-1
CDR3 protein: CAISEGDRGYTEAFF
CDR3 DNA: TGTGCCATCAGTGAGGGAGACAGGGGTTACACTGAAGCTTTCTTT

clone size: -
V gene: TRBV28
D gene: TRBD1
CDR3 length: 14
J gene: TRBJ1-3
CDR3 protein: CASINRGLGNTIYF
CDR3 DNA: TGTGCCAGCATCAACAGGGGGCTGGGAAACACCATATATTTT

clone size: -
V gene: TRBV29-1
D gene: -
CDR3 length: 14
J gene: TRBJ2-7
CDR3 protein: CSVLRGASTYEQYF
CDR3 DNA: TGCAGCGTTCTCAGGGGTGCGAGCACCTACGAGCAGTACTTC

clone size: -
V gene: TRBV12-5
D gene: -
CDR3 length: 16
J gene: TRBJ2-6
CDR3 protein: CASGPDGESGANVLTF
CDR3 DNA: TGTGCTAGTGGCCCCGACGGAGAATCTGGGGCCAACGTCCTGACTTTC

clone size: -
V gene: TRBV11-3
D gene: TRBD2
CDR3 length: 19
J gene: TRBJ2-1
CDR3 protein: CASSLAGTGTSGRANEQFF
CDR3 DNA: TGTGCCAGCAGCTTAGCCGGGACAGGGACTAGCGGGAGGGCCAATGAGCAGTTCTTC